These 27 T cell receptor beta chains share one sample of origin, sequenced in a study of blood T cell repertoires in COVID-19. Assay used: immunoSEQ multiplex PCR; TCRdb lists only in-frame clones, some missing. The sample consists of some 190,000 clones, 88% of them appearing once. Sequenced input: peripheral blood. The receptors originated from a man between 18 and 29 years old with active or convalescent COVID-19.

This rearrangement joins TRBV28 to TRBJ1-5, with a possible D match to TRBD1 (5 bases). The CDR3 contains 12 residues. Trimming pared 5 bases from V and 5 bases from J, leaving 7 bases between. CDR1 and CDR2 (germline): MDHEN, SYDVKM. This CDR3 is CASSPRDQPQHF. The CDR3 coding sequence is TGTGCCAGCAGTCCCAGGGATCAGCCCCAGCATTTT.

The chain combines TRBV15 with TRBJ2-1, with D perhaps TRBD1 (6 bases). The germline V gene has CDR1 LNHNV and CDR2 YYDKDF (reference sequence). V lost 2 bases, J lost 10 bases, and 24 bases lay in between. The CDR3 runs 17 residues. CDR3 region: CATSRRTRDTYLREQFF. The DNA of the CDR3 is TGTGCCACCAGCAGACGCACGAGGGACACGTACCTCCGAGAGCAGTTCTTC.

CDR3 amino acids: CASSILGGVEKLFF. CDR3 coding DNA: TGTGCCAGTAGTATCTTGGGGGGTGTCGAAAAACTGTTTTTT. This chain joins TRBV19 and TRBJ1-4, with D possibly matching TRBD1 (5 bases). With 3 bases removed from V and 8 bases from J, the gap between germline ends came to 13 bases. The CDR3 is 14 residues long. In germline, CDR1 is LNHDA, CDR2 SQIVND (reference sequence).

V gene TRBV4-3 combines with J gene TRBJ2-3, with 7 bases fitting TRBD1. Per the germline V gene, CDR1 is LGHNA and CDR2 is YSLEER. The V gene end was trimmed by 0 bases and the J gene end by 13 bases; junction bases not matched to a gene: 7. The CDR3 totals 13 residues. This chain's CDR3 is CASSQDRRGREYF. In nucleotides, the CDR3 is TGCGCCAGCAGCCAAGATCGTAGGGGGCGGGAGTATTTT.

V gene TRBV16 combines with J gene TRBJ1-2; possibly TRBD1 for D (5 bases). CDR3 length equals 15 residues. V was shortened by 0 bases and J by 3 bases, with 11 bases between the two germline ends. Germline V lookup: CDR1 KGHSY, CDR2 FQNENV. CDR3 loop: CASSQSGRVHYGYTF. The DNA for the CDR3 is TGTGCCAGCAGCCAATCAGGCAGGGTTCACTATGGCTACACCTTC.

This clone was observed a handful of times. The rearrangement uses TRBV4-2 and TRBJ1-2, with D possibly matching TRBD1 (5 bases). The CDR3 contains 14 residues. Germline-derived CDR1 and CDR2 are LGHNA and YNFKEQ. With 1 base removed from V and 1 base from J, the gap between germline ends came to 7 bases. In nucleotides, the CDR3 is TGTGCCAGCAGCCAAGTGGGGGGTAACTATGGCTACACCTTC. Amino acids: CASSQVGGNYGYTF.

CDR3 DNA: TGTGCCAGCAAAGACCAGGGACTACCTCAGTACTTC. Translating gives CASKDQGLPQYF. V usage is TRBV12-3 or TRBV12-4 and J usage is TRBJ2-5; TRBD2 agrees at 7 bases. The trim removed 7 bases at V and 11 bases at J, leaving 10 bases unmatched. The CDR3 runs to 12 residues.

The chain combines TRBV4-1 with TRBJ2-7, with 9 nucleotides matching TRBD1. The J segment lost 2 bases and the V segment lost 4 bases, leaving 15 bases of the junction unmatched. CDR3 length: 18 residues. The germline gives CDR1 MGHRA, CDR2 YSYEKL. CDR3 nucleotides: TGCGCCAGCAGCCGCCGGCTTAGTGGGACAGGGTCCACCTACGAGCAGTACTTC. Amino acid sequence: CASSRRLSGTGSTYEQYF.

The rearrangement joins TRBV4-2 to TRBJ2-3; a possible D gene is TRBD1 (5 bases). Germline CDR1 and CDR2: LGHNA and YNFKEQ. V lost 1 base and J lost 2, with 16 bases in between. CDR3 size: 17 residues. The CDR3 coding sequence is TGTGCCAGCAGCCAAGGTCAAGGGGCGTTGCTCACAGATACGCAGTATTTT. Amino acids: CASSQGQGALLTDTQYF.

This rearrangement joins TRBV19 to TRBJ1-5; maybe TRBD1 (5 bases). CDR1 and CDR2 (germline): LNHDA, SQIVND (reference sequence). The CDR3 contains 14 residues. Trimming shortened V by 9 bases and J by 6 bases, and 18 bases separated the two germline ends. The CDR3 bases are TGTGCCAGCGTCAGCGGGCAGGGTGGTCAGCCCCAGCATTTT. This codes for CASVSGQGGQPQHF.

V is TRBV2 and J is TRBJ1-6; a weak D match, TRBD1 (5 bases). CDR1 and CDR2 from the germline V gene are SNHLY and FYNNEI. Trimming shortened V by 6 bases and J by 9 bases, and 6 bases separated the two germline ends. There are 11 residues in the CDR3. The CDR3 spells CASRGGSPLHF. CDR3 bases: TGTGCCAGCAGGGGGGGTTCACCCCTCCACTTT.

This rearrangement joins TRBV4-1 to TRBJ2-3, with 13 bases lining up with TRBD2. The ends lost 5 bases at V and 3 bases at J; junction bases unmatched: 8. This CDR3 has 17 residues. From germline, CDR1 is MGHRA and CDR2 YSYEKL. The CDR3 bases are TGCGCCAGCAGCAAAGGACTAGCGGGAGCCGGGACAGATACGCAGTATTTT. It specifies CASSKGLAGAGTDTQYF.

The chain has TRBV10-1 and TRBJ2-7, with D possibly TRBD2 on 6 matching bases. The V end was cut by 5 bases, the J end by 2 bases, with 13 bases between. CDR3 length equals 14 residues. The germline CDR1 and CDR2 sequences are WNHNN and SYGVQD (reference sequence). The CDR3 is CASSLRGLTYEQYF. DNA of the CDR3: TGCGCCAGCAGTCTAAGGGGACTTACCTACGAGCAGTACTTC.

The chain employs TRBV19 and TRBJ1-1; 9 bases line up with TRBD1. V was pared by 7 bases and J by 0 bases, with 6 bases of the junction left unmatched. The germline gives CDR1 LNHDA, CDR2 SQIVND (reference sequence). The CDR3 consists of 15 residues. CDR3 amino acids: CASNKGQGLNTEAFF. The CDR3 nucleotides read TGTGCCAGTAACAAAGGACAGGGGCTGAACACTGAAGCTTTCTTT.

The chain couples TRBV7-8 to TRBJ1-2, with a weak D call TRBD1 (5 bases). Germline CDR1 SGHVS, CDR2 FQNEAQ. The germline V and J ends were trimmed by 2 bases and 8 bases, with 12 bases remaining between them. This CDR3 region has 13 residues. The CDR3 DNA reads as TGTGCCAGCAGCTTACAGGGATCCGAAGGCTACACCTTC. It encodes CASSLQGSEGYTF.

V is TRBV2 and J is TRBJ1-1; no clear D gene. The V end was cut by 3 bases, the J end by 8 bases, with 16 bases between. Germline-derived CDR1 and CDR2 are SNHLY and FYNNEI. The CDR3 totals 14 residues. The CDR3 DNA sequence: TGTGCCAGCAGTGACCCCCAGTCTATGGGCGAAGCTTTCTTT. Translated, it gives CASSDPQSMGEAFF.

The chain is built from TRBV30 and TRBJ2-1; D ambiguous. The CDR3 has 12 amino acids. Trimming removed 5 bases from V and 1 base from J, with 6 bases in between. Germline V gene lookup returns CDR1 GTSNPN and CDR2 SVGIG (reference sequence). The CDR3 sequence: CAWDLSYNEQFF. The CDR3 bases are TGTGCCTGGGACTTATCCTACAATGAGCAGTTCTTC.

This clone showed up just a few times. The chain carries TRBV20-1 and TRBJ2-7; a weak D match, TRBD1 (6 bases). CDR1 DFQATT and CDR2 SNEGSKA come from the germline V gene (reference sequence). Trimming took off 7 bases at V and 5 bases at J, with 12 bases between the two ends. CDR3 length: 11 residues. This chain's CDR3 is CSVRGVNEQYF. The CDR3 DNA follows: TGCAGTGTCAGGGGAGTCAACGAGCAGTACTTC.

The chain recombines TRBV6-1 with TRBJ2-7; TRBD1 agrees at 7 bases. CDR1 and CDR2 (germline): MNHNS, SASEGT. The CDR3 has 15 residues. V was pared by 1 base and J by 7 bases, with 10 bases of the junction left unmatched. The CDR3 protein is CASSEVNRGVGEQYF. Here the CDR3 DNA reads TGTGCCAGCAGTGAAGTGAACAGGGGAGTAGGGGAGCAGTACTTC.

The DNA for the CDR3 is TGTGCCAGCAGCTTGGATGGCCCCTACGAGCAGTACTTC. The encoded protein is CASSLDGPYEQYF. The chain links TRBV5-4 to TRBJ2-7; D gene ambiguous. Trimming stripped 0 bases from V and 2 bases from J, with 6 bases between. The CDR3 runs 13 residues. CDR1 and CDR2 from the germline V gene are SGHNT and YYREEE (reference sequence).

V gene TRBV5-4 combines with J gene TRBJ2-5; TRBD2 might be the D (7 bases). CDR3 length equals 17 residues. V shed 4 bases and J shed 5 bases, with 24 bases lying between them. Germline lookup yields CDR1 SGHNT and CDR2 YYREEE (reference sequence). Written as DNA, the CDR3 is TGTGCCAGCAGCCCGGGGGGCTGGGATCTTCTGGGGGAGACCCAGTACTTC. The encoded protein is CASSPGGWDLLGETQYF. The entire variable domain, with the rest obtained from reference TRBV5-4 and TRBJ2-5, is as follows: ETGVTQSPTHLIKTRGQQVTLRCSSQSGHNTVSWYQQALGQGPQFIFQYYREEENGRGNFPPRFSGLQFPNYSSELNVNALELDDSALYLCASSPGGWDLLGETQYFGPGTRLLVL.

Only a few counts were recorded for this clone. V gene TRBV18 combines with J gene TRBJ1-1; TRBD1 aligns across 8 bases. Germline V gene data show CDR1 as KGHSH and CDR2 as LQKENI. The ends lost 2 bases at V and 5 bases at J; junction bases unmatched: 10. The CDR3 covers 16 residues. CDR3 DNA: TGTGCCAGCTCACCATCTGGAGGACAGGGAACAACTGAAGCTTTCTTT. This gives the protein CASSPSGGQGTTEAFF.

The chain combines TRBV27 with TRBJ1-6, with D possibly matching TRBD1 (5 bases). CDR1 and CDR2 (germline): MNHEY, SMNVEV (reference sequence). The CDR3 length is 14 residues. Trimming removed 5 bases from V and 14 bases from J, with 19 bases in between. The CDR3, as DNA: TGTGCCAGCAGTCCTACTCGGGGTTCGGGGGCCCTCCACTTT. Residues: CASSPTRGSGALHF.

This clone occurred once. The chain uses TRBV5-1 and TRBJ2-7, with D maybe TRBD2 (6 bases). V lost 4 bases, J lost 2 bases, and 13 bases lay in between. The CDR3 length is 14 residues. Germline CDR1 SGHRS, CDR2 YFSETQ. The CDR3 nucleotides are TGCGCCAGCAGCCCAGGCGGGGTTCCCTACGAGCAGTACTTC. This translates into CASSPGGVPYEQYF.

The rearrangement uses TRBV6-5 and TRBJ2-1; the D is unclear. V was clipped by 5 bases and J by 3 bases, with 14 bases between them. The CDR3 totals 15 residues. Germline V CDR1 and CDR2: MNHEY, SVGAGI. CDR3: CASSPIPGYYNEQFF. CDR3 sequence (DNA): TGTGCCAGCAGTCCGATACCAGGATACTACAATGAGCAGTTCTTC.

This sequence joins TRBV30 and TRBJ1-1; 7 bases are shared with TRBD1. The CDR3 runs 13 residues. Trimming at V came to 3 bases and at J to 9 bases, leaving 10 bases not matched to a gene. The germline gives CDR1 GTSNPN, CDR2 SVGIG (reference sequence). The CDR3 reads CAWSQDRTTKAFF. The DNA of the CDR3 is TGTGCCTGGAGCCAGGACAGGACCACAAAAGCTTTCTTT.

The rearrangement joins TRBV7-2 to TRBJ2-1, with TRBD2 identical over 7 bases. The CDR3 is made up of 16 amino acids. Germline CDR1 SGHTA, CDR2 FQGNSA. The trim removed 1 base at V and 2 bases at J, leaving 5 bases unmatched. As DNA, the CDR3 is TGTGCCAGCAGCTTAGGGGGAGGGAACACCTACAATGAGCAGTTCTTC. Protein: CASSLGGGNTYNEQFF. Full variable domain (outside the CDR3, taken from reference TRBV7-2 and TRBJ2-1): GAGVSQSPSNKVTEKGKDVELRCDPISGHTALYWYRQSLGQGLEFLIYFQGNSAPDKSGLPSDRFSAERTGGSVSTLTIQRTQQEDSAVYLCASSLGGGNTYNEQFFGPGTRLTVL.